A selection of T cell receptor beta chains follows, all from one sample in a study of cytomegalovirus exposure and HLA in healthy donors. Some clones are missing from TCRdb's copy, which holds only in-frame ones; the method was immunoSEQ multiplex PCR. Among approximately 220,000 clones, over 80% were seen once, and the ten largest hold 11% to 15%. The sample comprised PBMCs. The source of these receptors is a young woman in good health and CMV-seropositive. Each CDR3 is given with its conserved first and last residue. The D gene is left open where the match is weak. Part of the rows lack a size; the others show once, few, many or a class for expanded clones.

j_call,clone_size,d_call,v_call,cdr3_aa,cdr3_nt
TRBJ2-3,NA,TRBD2,TRBV6-5,CASKGPGLGSDTQYF,TGTGCCAGCAAGGGTCCGGGACTAGGGTCAGATACGCAGTATTTT
TRBJ1-1,NA,NA,TRBV11-2,CASSLGGEAFF,TGTGCCAGCAGCTTAGGGGGTGAAGCTTTCTTT
TRBJ2-2,NA,TRBD2,TRBV19,CASGLAGAGELFF,TGTGCCAGCGGACTAGCGGGAGCCGGGGAGCTGTTTTTT
TRBJ2-3,NA,TRBD2,TRBV7-2,CANRLAGASTDTQYF,TGTGCCAACCGACTAGCGGGGGCTAGCACAGATACGCAGTATTTT
TRBJ2-7,NA,NA,TRBV7-2,CASSSRDSLLLGNEQYF,TGTGCCAGCAGCTCCCGGGACTCACTCCTCCTCGGCAATGAGCAGTACTTC
TRBJ1-4,few,NA,TRBV20-1,CSATGEEKLFF,TGCAGTGCTACGGGGGAGGAAAAACTGTTTTTT
TRBJ2-7,once,NA,TRBV6-5,CASSYSDSSSYEQYF,TGTGCCAGCAGTTACTCCGACAGTAGCTCCTACGAGCAGTACTTC
TRBJ2-7,NA,NA,TRBV25-1,CASSAQKSYEQYF,TGTGCCAGCAGTGCTCAGAAAAGCTACGAGCAGTACTTC
TRBJ2-1,once,TRBD2,TRBV19,CASSPSLAGDHNEQFF,TGTGCCAGTAGCCCTTCACTAGCGGGAGACCACAATGAGCAGTTCTTC
TRBJ2-4,NA,NA,TRBV27,CASSPKTGAYYAKNIQYF,TGTGCCAGCAGTCCAAAAACCGGGGCCTATTATGCCAAAAACATTCAGTACTTC
TRBJ2-2,few,TRBD1,TRBV4-1,CASSQGQGYGELFF,TGCGCCAGCAGCCAAGGACAGGGATACGGGGAGCTGTTTTTT
TRBJ1-1,once,NA,TRBV27,CASSPSGHLEAFF,TGTGCCAGCAGCCCCTCGGGACATCTTGAAGCTTTCTTT
TRBJ2-7,NA,TRBD2,TRBV4-1,CASSRTLAGAYEQYF,TGCGCCAGCAGCCGGACTCTAGCGGGAGCGTACGAGCAGTACTTC
TRBJ1-2,NA,NA,TRBV28,CASSSQGRGYTF,TGTGCCAGCAGTTCCCAGGGGCGCGGCTACACCTTC
TRBJ2-2,NA,TRBD2,TRBV2,CASSEGASGNTGELFF,TGTGCCAGCAGTGAAGGGGCTAGCGGGAACACCGGGGAGCTGTTTTTT
TRBJ2-7,NA,TRBD2,TRBV18,CASSPWTSGYEQYF,TGTGCCAGCTCACCCTGGACTAGCGGCTACGAGCAGTACTTC
TRBJ1-1,few,NA,TRBV7-3,CASSLTANMNTEAFF,TGTGCCAGCAGCTTAACGGCCAACATGAACACTGAAGCTTTCTTT
TRBJ2-3,NA,TRBD2,TRBV2,CASSRLAASTDTQYF,TGTGCCAGCAGTCGGCTAGCGGCTTCCACAGATACGCAGTATTTT
TRBJ2-1,NA,NA,TRBV11-3,CASSLGRGSYNEQFF,TGTGCCAGCAGCTTAGGACGGGGCTCCTACAATGAGCAGTTCTTC
TRBJ1-4,NA,NA,TRBV25-1,CASSGPRDTRDEKLFF,TGTGCCAGCAGTGGCCCTAGGGACACAAGGGACGAAAAACTGTTTTTT
TRBJ2-7,once,NA,TRBV2,CASSLGHPYEQYF,TGTGCCAGCAGTTTAGGTCACCCGTACGAGCAGTACTTC
TRBJ2-3,NA,NA,TRBV7-3,CASSFPGSDTQYF,TGTGCCAGCAGCTTTCCTGGGTCGGATACGCAGTATTTT
TRBJ2-1,NA,NA,TRBV25-1,CASTPPQKNEQFF,TGTGCCAGCACCCCCCCCCAGAAGAATGAGCAGTTCTTC
TRBJ1-2,NA,NA,TRBV9,CASSGNYGYTF,TGTGCCAGCAGCGGGAATTACGGCTACACCTTC
TRBJ1-5,few,NA,TRBV28,CASSFRGSPPQHF,TGTGCCAGCAGTTTTCGGGGGTCACCGCCCCAGCATTTT
TRBJ2-2,NA,NA,TRBV4-1,CASSRGRGENTGELFF,TGCGCCAGCAGCCGGGGGCGGGGAGAAAACACCGGGGAGCTGTTTTTT
TRBJ2-1,NA,NA,TRBV27,CASSLGYNEQFF,TGTGCCAGCAGTTTAGGATACAATGAGCAGTTCTTC
TRBJ2-1,NA,NA,TRBV15,CATSRAGNEQFF,TGTGCCACCAGCAGAGCAGGGAATGAGCAGTTCTTC
TRBJ1-3,once,NA,TRBV4-1,CASSQVSEGNTIYF,TGCGCCAGCAGCCAAGTTTCAGAGGGAAACACCATATATTTT
TRBJ1-1,once,NA,TRBV9,CASSVSGWNTEAFF,TGTGCCAGCAGCGTGTCAGGGTGGAACACTGAAGCTTTCTTT
TRBJ1-2,NA,NA,TRBV28,CASSLVGDLAYGYTF,TGTGCCAGCAGTTTAGTGGGGGACCTAGCCTATGGCTACACCTTC
TRBJ1-1,NA,NA,TRBV19,CASSFAEDTEAFF,TGTGCCAGTTCGTTCGCCGAGGACACTGAAGCTTTCTTT
TRBJ2-1,NA,NA,TRBV7-2,CASTSGRSSYNEQFF,TGTGCCAGCACCTCAGGACGGAGCTCCTACAATGAGCAGTTCTTC
TRBJ2-2,NA,TRBD2,TRBV10-2,CASSPRTSGSFTGELFF,TGCGCCAGCAGCCCGAGGACTAGCGGGAGTTTTACCGGGGAGCTGTTTTTT
TRBJ2-3,NA,NA,TRBV4-1,CASSLLGTDTQYF,TGCGCCAGCAGCCTTTTAGGGACAGATACGCAGTATTTT
TRBJ2-1,NA,NA,TRBV29-1,CSVAGLHNYNEQFF,TGCAGCGTCGCGGGACTTCACAACTACAATGAGCAGTTCTTC
TRBJ2-3,NA,NA,TRBV29-1,CSVSSTDTQYF,TGCAGCGTTTCTAGCACAGATACGCAGTATTTT
TRBJ2-3,few,NA,TRBV19,CASIGGATSTDTQYF,TGTGCCAGTATTGGAGGGGCAACTAGCACAGATACGCAGTATTTT
TRBJ2-5,NA,NA,TRBV7-3,CASGRGGQETQYF,TGTGCCTCGGGCCGCGGAGGGCAAGAGACCCAGTACTTC